The following is a TCR beta chain sequence with its context. These data come from a study of blood T cell repertoires in COVID-19. Study at large: Some COVID-19 samples were acute and others convalescent; all came from the United States, Italy and Spain. T cells, B-cell-depleted T cells, or PBMCs provided the cDNA or gDNA that served as material.

Looked up from germline, CDR1 is SGHDN and CDR2 is FVKESK. V was shortened by 0 bases and J by 2 bases, with 11 bases between the two germline ends. This CDR3 has 15 residues. How the authors handled the data: Estimation of nucleated cell counts was performed using reference gene primer amplification. Assay: immunoSEQ multiplex PCR; the TCRdb copy retains only in-frame clones and omits some. The V and J calls and the clone size are those of that table, but D and trimming were determined from the DNA. In the table there are 270,000 or so clones, under 90% of which are singletons. The chain uses TRBV14 and TRBJ2-7; TRBD1 might be the D (5 bases). The clonotype was recovered from a woman aged 50 to 60 who had recovered from COVID-19. The sample comprised peripheral blood. The CDR3 DNA reads as TGTGCCAGCAGCCAAGATCAGGGTGGAGCCTACGAGCAGTACTTC. Its protein product is CASSQDQGGAYEQYF.